This record looks at one T cell receptor beta chain sequence and its context. The data derive from a study of control samples from healthy donors and cancer patients. Here immunoSEQ multiplex PCR was the method, and the copy in TCRdb shows in-frame clones only, minus some. This sample has 190,000 or so clones, with roughly 93% found just once. The CDR3 has 16 amino acids. The chain has TRBV21-1 and TRBJ1-1; TRBD1 is taken as the D call from the table, unchecked against the DNA. TRBV21-1 is deemed a pseudogene. This TCR was recovered from a man younger than 30 in good health. Sample: blood. CDR3 sequence: CASSKTGTGLRTEAFF. CDR3 DNA: TGTGCCAGCAGCAAAACCGGGACAGGGCTACGAACTGAAGCTTTCTTT.